The sequence of this T cell receptor (beta chain) was determined in a study of cytomegalovirus exposure and HLA in healthy donors (dated by TCRdb to 2015 to 2018). A note on the overall study: In an earlier analysis of some 610 of the donors, about 270 Gb of sequence data and about 110 million unique TCR beta sequences from roughly 200 million T cells were reported. Around 300 gigabases of sequencing data and tens of millions of unique TCR sequences were included in an early release covering roughly 700 HLA-typed donors. Of the roughly 420 genotyped donors, less than 85% were placed in the genetic ancestry cluster associated with self-reported Caucasian donors. The study aimed to test whether cataloging public T cell receptors could reveal signatures of past pathogen exposure. The T cell repertoires of 666 subjects were profiled by immunosequencing and related to cytomegalovirus serostatus. A separate validation cohort of 100 to 150 different subjects was used in addition to the roughly 700-subject first cohort. High-throughput TCR immunosequencing, statistical association of individual TCRs with disease status, and machine learning were combined to predict cytomegalovirus infection status. In a later analysis, previously published TCR beta repertoires from 550 to 700 donors were re-analyzed and high-resolution HLA genotyping was added so that TCR occurrence patterns could be studied. Rather than using new phenotypic data, the later analysis identified candidate immune exposures from TCR beta sequences and from how often those sequences occurred across donors. In an earlier analysis of 500 to 650 of the donors, high-throughput TCR beta sequencing was used to judge whether each TCR beta V gene segment behaved as functional or pseudogenic. Donor age, sex, ethnicity and CMV serostatus were compiled alongside the repertoire data. A later genetic analysis took genome-wide SNP genotypes for about 60% of the roughly 670 donors and used that subset as a discovery cohort. All discovery cohort repertoires had been generated on a single sequencing platform. HLA typing included class I and class II loci at four-digit resolution. The number of donors typed differed by locus, with 629-630 for A, B, C, DRB1 and DQB1, roughly 520 for DQA1, 600 to 610 for DPA1, and around 430 for DPB1. Four or five DR-DQ haplotypes were handled as single units for association and clustering because linkage in the cohort was strong. Among about 390 genotyped donors of the cohort, an average of approximately 250,000 unique TCR beta nucleotide sequences were sequenced per donor, roughly a sixth of them non-productive.

Summary of the overall study and its limitations: Compared with the roughly 710-donor mean, donors in an Asian-associated ancestry cluster had fewer N-insertions in productive TCRs, according to a later genetic analysis. A cluster of highly shared sequence variants was judged likely to represent a technical artifact of the sequencing pipeline. About 15 rarely observed V segments, including chromosome 9 orphons, were excluded from the earlier analysis of several hundred of the donors because counts were too low. The authors suggested that the approach could potentially be generalized to other disease states and immunological phenotypes. A few of the identified cytomegalovirus-associated TCR beta chains were confirmed in vitro to be specific for cytomegalovirus antigens. In a later analysis, some 18,000 TCR beta sequences were associated with specific HLA alleles at a false discovery rate of 0.05. A further reported finding was that TCR beta sequences accurately predicted the HLA-A and HLA-B alleles for most subjects in the first cohort. Because some donors lacked HLA typing at each locus, the association tests relied only on the typed subset. Linkage disequilibrium might explain the correlated functional status among segregating V segments, but an unknown experimental factor could not be ruled out. V-gene and J-gene trimming of TCR beta chains was associated with a missense DCLRE1C variant in a later genetic analysis, and the association was replicated in an independent cohort. Sequencing depth was assumed to be roughly uniform across donors in the presence/absence analyses, though that assumption may not hold. When HLA alleles, especially DR and DQ, strongly co-occurred, TCR associations were difficult to assign to individual alleles. The study gave a list of about 160 TCR beta chains associated with cytomegalovirus. The classifier was reported to diagnose cytomegalovirus status with high specificity and sensitivity in both the original and validation cohorts. A later analysis found that most CMV-associated TCR beta chains appeared HLA-restricted, with HLA associations seemingly driven largely by CMV exposure. Broadly in line with IMGT annotations, most TCR beta V segments showed up in productive rearrangements about 87% or about 30% of the time in an earlier analysis of 587 of the donors. In a later analysis, TCR association rates were found to vary across HLA loci, with the most associated TCRs seen for DRB1 alleles and the fewest for HLA-C alleles. The only immune exposure information available for the cohort was CMV serostatus. Only TCR beta chains were sequenced in this cohort, and the absence of alpha or paired-chain data limited detectable features. In a later analysis, HLA-associated TCR beta chains showed more clonal expansion and lower generation probabilities than non-associated chains that were equally common. Some IMGT-functional V segments, including TRBV6-2 and TRBV6-3, could not be told apart with the 87-base-pair reads, so those segments were excluded. In a later analysis, several top co-occurrence clusters were reported to appear linked to parvovirus B19, influenza, CMV and Epstein-Barr virus. Across donors, most TCR sequences were observed very rarely, whereas some public TCRs were present in many individuals.

To note about this clone: Its antigen is currently not known. Qualities for individual bases were not recorded, and no much larger clone is one base off.

To prepare the library, the immunoSEQ multiplex PCR assay was applied. A mixture of 60 forward primers for TCR Vbeta segments and 13 reverse primers for TCR Jbeta segments was used in the multiplex PCR. Amplification of the CDR3 region of rearranged TCR beta genes was performed with a multiplex PCR assay on genomic DNA. Amplified TCR beta libraries were sequenced as 87-base-pair reads on the Illumina HiSeq System. The authors' pipeline ran thus. A later analysis counted some 80 million unique TCR beta chains across the 640 or so repertoires, and some 11 million of these chains were shared by at least two donors. Raw reads were error-corrected and collapsed into unique sequences with a nearest-neighbor algorithm that merged closely related sequences to remove PCR and sequencing errors. V, D and J gene segments were assigned by aligning CDR3 sequences to IMGT reference sequences. Each retained sequence needed at least a six-nucleotide match to both a V gene segment and a J gene segment. Rearrangements were called productive when the CDR3 lacked stop codons and stayed in frame with V and J; all others were non-productive. CDR3 was defined according to IMGT convention as the region running from the second conserved V-encoded cysteine to the conserved J-encoded phenylalanine. The earlier analysis of some 540 of the donors excluded any sequence lacking an unambiguous match to a single V gene segment. An earlier analysis of under 750 of the donors called V segments functional above 56.7% productive rearrangements and segregating when the between-donor standard deviation exceeded 5%. A statistical classification framework was built for diagnosing cytomegalovirus status from the catalog of TCR beta chain sequences. V and J gene assignment, in a later analysis, came from comparing TCR nucleotide sequences with IMGT/GENE-DB human TR gene sequences. The TCRdist pipeline was used in a later analysis to assign CDR3 sequences and most-parsimonious VDJ recombination scenarios. In a later analysis, each TCR beta chain was defined by its CDR3 amino acid sequence together with its V-gene family, and reads without a unique V-gene family were excluded. As a way to deal with suspected cross-contamination and a sequencing artifact, a later analysis dropped nearly 600 nucleotide sequences that were highly shared and had low generation probability. For each public chain, a later analysis derived a clonal expansion index from normalized ranks of inferred template counts within each repertoire. In a later analysis, generation probabilities were computed using a VDJ recombination model fitted to out-of-frame rearrangements, and the results were checked against IGoR. In a later analysis, TCR-TCR, TCR-HLA and TCR-CMV co-occurrence was scored with hypergeometric tests, and a repertoire-size bias correction was applied to TCR pairs. A later analysis estimated false discovery rates by permuting HLA or CMV assignments 20 times. A later analysis grouped co-occurring TCRs with DBSCAN, adding TCRdist sequence similarity when clustering within HLA-allele-positive subsets. Repertoires with fewer than 30,000 or more than 120,000 public chains were left out of co-occurrence clustering, as were four to six repertoires with anomalous nucleotide sharing. TCRdb re-hosts the immuneACCESS table, in-frame sequences only. Its copies lack some clones; in the studies checked, an unresolved V gene accounts for under half of them, and the cause for the rest is not known. From that table come the V and J calls and clone size; the DNA was used to work out D and trimming. The sample includes 100,000 to 150,000 clones, with 60% to 80% observed a single time. The ten largest clones take up about 4% of the sample.

The cohort consisted of 666 healthy bone marrow donors. Cohort members were all nominally healthy when sampled, although unrecorded immune exposures were likely present. The donor tested CMV seronegative and was one of the 352 seronegative cohort members. Each donor provided a peripheral blood sample, and peripheral blood mononuclear cells were used for TCR beta sequencing. The Qiagen DNeasy Blood Extraction Kit was used to extract genomic DNA from the blood cell samples. From the germline V gene, CDR1 is LGHNT and CDR2 is FRNRAP. Trimming at the junction amounts to 2 bases on V and 11 bases on J, and the germline ends lie 13 bases apart. The CDR3 covers 13 residues, taking in both the cysteine and the phenylalanine. Just CDR3 DNA is preserved here, 39 bases in frame from base 1.

What was sequenced was PBMCs. The TCR was taken from a man younger than 40 in good health and CMV-seronegative. The V gene is TRBV12-5 and the J gene is TRBJ2-1; TRBD2 is a weak D gene call, 6 bases matching. For the CDR3, the sequence is CASGLSRGSQQFF. The nucleotides are TGTGCTAGTGGTTTGAGCCGGGGGTCTCAGCAGTTCTTC.